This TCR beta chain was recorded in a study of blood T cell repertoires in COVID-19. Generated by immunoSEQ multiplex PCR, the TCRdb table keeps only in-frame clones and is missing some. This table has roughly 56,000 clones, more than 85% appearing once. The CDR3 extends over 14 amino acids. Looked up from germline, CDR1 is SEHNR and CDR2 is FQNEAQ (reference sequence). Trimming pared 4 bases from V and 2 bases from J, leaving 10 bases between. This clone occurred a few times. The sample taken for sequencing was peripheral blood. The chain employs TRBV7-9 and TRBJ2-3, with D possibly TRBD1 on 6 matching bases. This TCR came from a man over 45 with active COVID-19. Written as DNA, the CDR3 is TGTGCCAGCAGCTGGGACACGGACACAGATACGCAGTATTTT. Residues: CASSWDTDTDTQYF.